This is a list of T cell receptor beta chains from one sample in a study of CD8 T cells in acute hepatitis C reinfection. Some clones are missing from TCRdb's copy, which holds only in-frame ones; the method was immunoSEQ multiplex PCR. The table lists tens of thousands of clones, over 75% of them singletons. Sample: naive CD8+ T cells from PBMCs. These receptors were taken from a woman between 18 and 29 years old who spontaneously cleared hepatitis C infection. Both conserved end residues are part of each CDR3. A D gene is named only where the DNA matches it firmly. A row's size may be missing; if present it is once, few, many or a size class.

d_gene: -
abundance: medium-sized
j_gene: TRBJ2-7
v_gene: TRBV2
CDR3aa: CASLTSYEQYF
CDR3nt: TGTGCCAGCCTGACTAGCTACGAGCAGTACTTC

d_gene: -
abundance: -
j_gene: TRBJ2-7
v_gene: TRBV5-1
CDR3aa: CASSETGREQYF
CDR3nt: TGCGCCAGCAGCGAGACAGGTCGCGAGCAGTACTTC

d_gene: -
abundance: -
j_gene: TRBJ1-1
v_gene: TRBV5-8
CDR3aa: CASSPRTEAFF
CDR3nt: TGTGCCAGCAGCCCCCGAACTGAAGCTTTCTTT

d_gene: TRBD2
abundance: -
j_gene: TRBJ2-3
v_gene: TRBV9
CDR3aa: CASSPAGDGTDTQYF
CDR3nt: TGTGCCAGCAGCCCCGCGGGAGATGGGACAGATACGCAGTATTTT

d_gene: TRBD2
abundance: -
j_gene: TRBJ2-1
v_gene: TRBV15
CDR3aa: CATSRVTGLADNEQFF
CDR3nt: TGTGCCACCAGCAGAGTAACGGGACTAGCGGACAATGAGCAGTTCTTC

d_gene: -
abundance: once
j_gene: TRBJ2-7
v_gene: TRBV28
CDR3aa: CASSGGSGGEQYF
CDR3nt: TGTGCCAGCAGTGGGGGGTCGGGTGGCGAGCAGTACTTC

d_gene: -
abundance: -
j_gene: TRBJ2-7
v_gene: TRBV6-5
CDR3aa: CASSYSGEQYF
CDR3nt: TGTGCCAGCAGTTACTCGGGTGAGCAGTACTTC

d_gene: -
abundance: -
j_gene: TRBJ2-1
v_gene: TRBV29-1
CDR3aa: CSGGTLLNNEQFF
CDR3nt: TGCAGCGGGGGGACCCTCTTAAACAATGAGCAGTTCTTC

d_gene: TRBD1
abundance: -
j_gene: TRBJ2-3
v_gene: TRBV14
CDR3aa: CASSLLSQGADTQYF
CDR3nt: TGTGCCAGCAGCCTGCTTTCCCAGGGGGCAGATACGCAGTATTTT

d_gene: TRBD2
abundance: -
j_gene: TRBJ2-3
v_gene: TRBV27
CDR3aa: CASSVSGRGDPDTQYF
CDR3nt: TGTGCCAGCAGTGTTAGCGGGCGAGGGGACCCAGATACGCAGTATTTT

d_gene: -
abundance: -
j_gene: TRBJ1-5
v_gene: TRBV10-3
CDR3aa: CATGGLQENQPQHF
CDR3nt: TGTGCCACCGGCGGTCTTCAGGAAAATCAGCCCCAGCATTTT

d_gene: TRBD2
abundance: -
j_gene: TRBJ2-7
v_gene: TRBV19
CDR3aa: CASSPGLAEFYEQYF
CDR3nt: TGTGCCAGTAGCCCGGGACTAGCGGAATTCTACGAGCAGTACTTC

d_gene: TRBD1
abundance: -
j_gene: TRBJ2-1
v_gene: TRBV5-1
CDR3aa: CASSLQQGTSYNEQFF
CDR3nt: TGCGCCAGCAGCTTGCAACAGGGGACCTCCTACAATGAGCAGTTCTTC

d_gene: TRBD1
abundance: -
j_gene: TRBJ2-1
v_gene: TRBV5-3
CDR3aa: CARSVGTGANYNEQFF
CDR3nt: TGTGCCAGAAGCGTAGGGACAGGCGCGAACTACAATGAGCAGTTCTTC

d_gene: -
abundance: -
j_gene: TRBJ2-7
v_gene: TRBV7-6
CDR3aa: CASSSTTLNFYEQYF
CDR3nt: TGTGCCAGCAGCTCGACTACACTAAACTTCTACGAGCAGTACTTC

d_gene: -
abundance: -
j_gene: TRBJ2-1
v_gene: TRBV18
CDR3aa: CASSPRFAPIGDEQFF
CDR3nt: TGTGCCAGCTCACCACGCTTTGCCCCCATTGGGGATGAGCAGTTCTTC

d_gene: -
abundance: -
j_gene: TRBJ2-1
v_gene: TRBV9
CDR3aa: CASSPTRSPYNEQFF
CDR3nt: TGTGCCAGCAGTCCTACTAGATCCCCCTACAATGAGCAGTTCTTC

d_gene: TRBD2
abundance: -
j_gene: TRBJ2-1
v_gene: TRBV9
CDR3aa: CASSVEQREPYNEQFF
CDR3nt: TGTGCCAGCAGCGTAGAGCAGCGGGAGCCCTACAATGAGCAGTTCTTC

d_gene: -
abundance: -
j_gene: TRBJ2-7
v_gene: TRBV20-1
CDR3aa: CSASPMYEQYF
CDR3nt: TGCAGTGCTAGCCCAATGTACGAGCAGTACTTC

d_gene: -
abundance: -
j_gene: TRBJ2-3
v_gene: TRBV10-3
CDR3aa: CAISVATLGTDTQYF
CDR3nt: TGTGCCATCAGTGTAGCTACTTTGGGCACAGATACGCAGTATTTT

d_gene: TRBD1
abundance: -
j_gene: TRBJ1-1
v_gene: TRBV27
CDR3aa: CASSSKTGKPEAFF
CDR3nt: TGTGCCAGCAGTTCCAAGACAGGGAAGCCTGAAGCTTTCTTT